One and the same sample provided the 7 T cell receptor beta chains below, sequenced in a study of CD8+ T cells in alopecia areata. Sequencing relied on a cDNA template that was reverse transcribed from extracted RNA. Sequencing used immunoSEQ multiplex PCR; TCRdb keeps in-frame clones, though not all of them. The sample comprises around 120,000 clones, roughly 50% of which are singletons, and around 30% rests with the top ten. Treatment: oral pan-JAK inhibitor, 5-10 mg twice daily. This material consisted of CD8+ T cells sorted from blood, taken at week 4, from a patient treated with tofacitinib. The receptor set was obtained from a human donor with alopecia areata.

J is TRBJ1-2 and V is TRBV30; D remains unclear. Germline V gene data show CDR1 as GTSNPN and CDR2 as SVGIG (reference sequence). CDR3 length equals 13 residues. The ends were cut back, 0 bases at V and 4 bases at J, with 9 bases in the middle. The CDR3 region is CAWSVAGSYGYTF. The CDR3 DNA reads TGTGCCTGGAGTGTTGCAGGAAGCTATGGCTACACCTTC.

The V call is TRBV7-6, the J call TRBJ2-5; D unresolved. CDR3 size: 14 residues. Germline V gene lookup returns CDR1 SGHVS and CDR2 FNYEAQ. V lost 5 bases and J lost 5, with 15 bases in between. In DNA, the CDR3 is TGTGCCAGCAGCCCCGGCCTTGTTCGCGAGACCCAGTACTTC. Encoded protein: CASSPGLVRETQYF.

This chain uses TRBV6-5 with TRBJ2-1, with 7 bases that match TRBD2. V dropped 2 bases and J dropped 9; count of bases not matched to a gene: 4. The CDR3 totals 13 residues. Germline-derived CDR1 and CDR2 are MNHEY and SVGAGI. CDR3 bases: TGTGCCAGCAGTTACCTCCGGGGGGTTGAGCAGTTCTTC. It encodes CASSYLRGVEQFF.

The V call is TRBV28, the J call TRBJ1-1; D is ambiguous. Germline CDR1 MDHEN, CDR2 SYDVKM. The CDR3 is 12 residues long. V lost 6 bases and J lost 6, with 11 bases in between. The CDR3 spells CASSTVDPEAFF. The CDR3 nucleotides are TGTGCCAGCAGCACGGTGGACCCTGAAGCTTTCTTT.

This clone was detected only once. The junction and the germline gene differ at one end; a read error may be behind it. The CDR3 region is CASSFGGTGLNEQFF. CDR3 DNA: TGTGCTAGCAGCTTCGGGGGGACAGGGTTGAATGAGCAGTTCTTC. The chain is built from TRBV7-7 and TRBJ2-1; 9 bases agree with TRBD1. Per the germline V gene, CDR1 is SSHAT and CDR2 is FNYEAQ (reference sequence). The CDR3 is 15 amino acids.

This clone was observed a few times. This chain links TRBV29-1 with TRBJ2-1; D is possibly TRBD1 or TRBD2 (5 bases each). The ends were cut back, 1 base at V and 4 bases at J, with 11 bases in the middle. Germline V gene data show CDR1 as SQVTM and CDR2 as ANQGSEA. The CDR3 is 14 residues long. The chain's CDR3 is CSVEGSEGYNEQFF. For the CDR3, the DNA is TGCAGCGTTGAAGGCAGCGAGGGGTACAATGAGCAGTTCTTC.

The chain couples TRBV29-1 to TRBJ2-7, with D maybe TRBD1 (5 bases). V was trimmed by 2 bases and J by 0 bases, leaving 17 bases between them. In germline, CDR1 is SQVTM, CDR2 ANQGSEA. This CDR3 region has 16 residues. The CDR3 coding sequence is TGCAGCGTTGAACCCCCCGGGCAGGGCTACTCCTACGAGCAGTACTTC. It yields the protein CSVEPPGQGYSYEQYF.